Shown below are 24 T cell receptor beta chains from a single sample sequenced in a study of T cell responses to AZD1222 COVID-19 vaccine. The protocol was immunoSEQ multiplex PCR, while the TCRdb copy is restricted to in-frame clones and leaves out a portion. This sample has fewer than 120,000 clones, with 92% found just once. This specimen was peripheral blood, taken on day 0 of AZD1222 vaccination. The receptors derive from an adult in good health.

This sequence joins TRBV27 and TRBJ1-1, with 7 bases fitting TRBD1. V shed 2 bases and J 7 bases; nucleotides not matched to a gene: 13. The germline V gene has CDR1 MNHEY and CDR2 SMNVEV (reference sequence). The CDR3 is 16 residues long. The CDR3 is CASSLRQGGRLDEAFF. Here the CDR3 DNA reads TGTGCCAGCAGTTTAAGGCAGGGGGGAAGACTTGATGAAGCTTTCTTT.

DNA for the CDR3: TGTGCCAGTAGTATCAGGGATGGAAACACCATATATTTT. It translates to CASSIRDGNTIYF. The chain is built from TRBV19 and TRBJ1-3; a possible D gene is TRBD1 (5 bases). The germline CDR1 and CDR2 sequences are LNHDA and SQIVND (reference sequence). CDR3 length: 13 residues. V lost 3 bases, J lost 3 bases, and 6 bases lay in between. Complete variable domain (other parts from reference TRBV19 and TRBJ1-3): DGGITQSPKYLFRKEGQNVTLSCEQNLNHDAMYWYRQDPGQGLRLIYYSQIVNDFQKGDIAEGYSVSREKKESFPLTVTSAQKNPTAFYLCASSIRDGNTIYFGEGSWLTVV.

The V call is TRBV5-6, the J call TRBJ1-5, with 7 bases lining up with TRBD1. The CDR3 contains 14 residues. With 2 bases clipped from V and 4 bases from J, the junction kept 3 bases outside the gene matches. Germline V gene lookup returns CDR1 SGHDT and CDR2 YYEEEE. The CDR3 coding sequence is TGTGCCAGCAGCTTTGGGACAGTTAATCAGCCCCAGCATTTT. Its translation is CASSFGTVNQPQHF.

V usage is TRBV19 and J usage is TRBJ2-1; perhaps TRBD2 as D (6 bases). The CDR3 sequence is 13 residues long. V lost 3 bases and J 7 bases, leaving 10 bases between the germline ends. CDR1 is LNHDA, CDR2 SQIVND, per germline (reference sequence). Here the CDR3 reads CASSIRGWNEQFF. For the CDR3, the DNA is TGTGCCAGTAGTATTCGGGGGTGGAATGAGCAGTTCTTC.

The chain's CDR3 is CASSITVLGTGELFF. The CDR3 nucleotides are TGTGCCAGTAGTATCACAGTCCTAGGGACCGGGGAGCTGTTTTTT. The chain recombines TRBV19 with TRBJ2-2; D call uncertain. The CDR3 extends over 15 amino acids. CDR1 is LNHDA, CDR2 SQIVND, per germline (reference sequence). With 3 bases removed from V and 5 bases from J, the gap between germline ends came to 13 bases.

CDR3 bases: TGTGCCAGCAGTTTTTTTATGAACACTGAAGCTTTCTTT. It is translated as CASSFFMNTEAFF. This chain uses TRBV12-3 or TRBV12-4 with TRBJ1-1; no reliable D call. The CDR3 consists of 13 residues. The V end was cut by 3 bases, the J end by 0 bases, with 5 bases between.

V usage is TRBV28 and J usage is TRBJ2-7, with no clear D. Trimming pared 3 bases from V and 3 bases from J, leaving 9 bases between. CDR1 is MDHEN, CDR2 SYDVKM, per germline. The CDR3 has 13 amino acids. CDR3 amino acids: CASSLGINYEQYF. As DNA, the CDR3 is TGTGCCAGCAGTTTGGGGATAAACTACGAGCAGTACTTC.

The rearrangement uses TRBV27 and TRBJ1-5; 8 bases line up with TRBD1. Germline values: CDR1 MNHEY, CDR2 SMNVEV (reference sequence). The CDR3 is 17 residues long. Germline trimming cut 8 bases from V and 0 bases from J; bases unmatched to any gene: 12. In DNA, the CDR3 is TGTGCCAGCGCACGTACTGGGACAGGTTATAGCAATCAGCCCCAGCATTTT. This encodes CASARTGTGYSNQPQHF.

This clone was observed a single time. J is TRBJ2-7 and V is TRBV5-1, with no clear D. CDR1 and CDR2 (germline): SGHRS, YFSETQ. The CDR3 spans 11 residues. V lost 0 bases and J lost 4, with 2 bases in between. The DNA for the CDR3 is TGCGCCAGCAGCTTGGAGTACGAGCAGTACTTC. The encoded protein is CASSLEYEQYF.

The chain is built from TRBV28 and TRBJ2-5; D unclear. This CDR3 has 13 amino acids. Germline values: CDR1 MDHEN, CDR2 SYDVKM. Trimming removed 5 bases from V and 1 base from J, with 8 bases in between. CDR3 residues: CASSRSFQETQYF. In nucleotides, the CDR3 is TGTGCCAGCAGTCGGAGTTTCCAAGAGACCCAGTACTTC.

The CDR3 loop reads CASSIDATTYEQYF. The CDR3 nucleotides read TGTGCCAGTAGTATAGATGCTACAACCTACGAGCAGTACTTC. The gene calls are TRBV19 and TRBJ2-7; D remains unclear. Germline CDR1 reads LNHDA; CDR2 reads SQIVND (reference sequence). Trimming cost V 0 bases and J 2 bases, with 8 bases left between them. This CDR3 contains 14 residues.

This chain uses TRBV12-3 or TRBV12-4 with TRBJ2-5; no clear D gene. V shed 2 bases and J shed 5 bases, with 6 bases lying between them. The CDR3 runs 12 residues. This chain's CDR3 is CASSLSPETQYF. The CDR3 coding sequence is TGTGCCAGCAGTTTAAGCCCCGAGACCCAGTACTTC.

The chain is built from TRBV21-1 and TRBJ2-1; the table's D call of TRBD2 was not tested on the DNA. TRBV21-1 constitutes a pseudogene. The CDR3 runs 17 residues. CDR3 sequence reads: CASSKKGREVMYNEQFF. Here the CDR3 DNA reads TGTGCCAGCAGCAAAAAAGGCCGGGAGGTCATGTACAATGAGCAGTTCTTC.

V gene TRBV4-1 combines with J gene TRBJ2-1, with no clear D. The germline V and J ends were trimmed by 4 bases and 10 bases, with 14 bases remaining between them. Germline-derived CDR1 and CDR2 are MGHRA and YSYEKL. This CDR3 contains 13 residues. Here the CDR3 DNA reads TGCGCCAGCAGCCTCCTAGGTTTAGGGGAGCAGTTCTTC. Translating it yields CASSLLGLGEQFF.

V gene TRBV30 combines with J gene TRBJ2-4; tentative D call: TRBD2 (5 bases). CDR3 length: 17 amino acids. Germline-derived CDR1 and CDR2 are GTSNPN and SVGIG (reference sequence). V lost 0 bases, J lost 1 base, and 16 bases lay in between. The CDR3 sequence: CAWSVTRGRMAKNIQYF. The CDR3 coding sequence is TGTGCCTGGAGTGTAACTAGAGGGCGCATGGCCAAAAACATTCAGTACTTC.

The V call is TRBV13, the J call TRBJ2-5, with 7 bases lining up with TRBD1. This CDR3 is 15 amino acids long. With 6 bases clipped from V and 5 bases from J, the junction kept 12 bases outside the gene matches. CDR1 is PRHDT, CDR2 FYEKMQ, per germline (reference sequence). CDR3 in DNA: TGTGCCAGCAGTTCACCGACAGGGTCAGGCGAGACCCAGTACTTC. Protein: CASSSPTGSGETQYF.

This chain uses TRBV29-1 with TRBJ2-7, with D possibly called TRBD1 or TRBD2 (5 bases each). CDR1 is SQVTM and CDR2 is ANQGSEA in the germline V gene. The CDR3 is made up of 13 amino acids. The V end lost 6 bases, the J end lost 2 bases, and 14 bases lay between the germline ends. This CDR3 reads CSVGPVNPYEQYF. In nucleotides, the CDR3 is TGCAGCGTGGGACCAGTAAACCCCTACGAGCAGTACTTC.

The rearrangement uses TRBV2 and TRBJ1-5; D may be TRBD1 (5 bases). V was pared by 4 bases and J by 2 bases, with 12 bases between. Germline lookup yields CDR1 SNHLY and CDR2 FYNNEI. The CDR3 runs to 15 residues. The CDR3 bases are TGTGCCAGCAGTGCTCGTTGGGGGGGCAATCAGCCCCAGCATTTT. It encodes CASSARWGGNQPQHF.

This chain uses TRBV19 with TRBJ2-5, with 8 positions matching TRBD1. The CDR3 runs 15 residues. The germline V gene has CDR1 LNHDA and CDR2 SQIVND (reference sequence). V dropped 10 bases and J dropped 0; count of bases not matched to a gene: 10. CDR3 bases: TGTGCCATCGAGAGACAGGGGCCGTACCAAGAGACCCAGTACTTC. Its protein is CAIERQGPYQETQYF.

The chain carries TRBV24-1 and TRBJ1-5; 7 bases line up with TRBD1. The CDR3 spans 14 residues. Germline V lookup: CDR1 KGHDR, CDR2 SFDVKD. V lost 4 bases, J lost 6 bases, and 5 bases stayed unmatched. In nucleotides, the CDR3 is TGTGCCACCAGTGAAGGACAGGTAGGTCAGCCCCAGCATTTT. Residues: CATSEGQVGQPQHF.

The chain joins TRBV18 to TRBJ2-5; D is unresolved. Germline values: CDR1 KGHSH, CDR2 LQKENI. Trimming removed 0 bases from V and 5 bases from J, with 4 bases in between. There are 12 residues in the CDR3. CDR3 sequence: CASSPPFETQYF. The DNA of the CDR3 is TGTGCCAGCTCACCACCGTTCGAGACCCAGTACTTC.

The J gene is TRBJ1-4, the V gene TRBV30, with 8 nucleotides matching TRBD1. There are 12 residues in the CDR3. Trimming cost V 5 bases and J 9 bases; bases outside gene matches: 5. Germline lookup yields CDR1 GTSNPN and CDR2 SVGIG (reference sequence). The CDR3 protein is CAWGQGPKKLFF. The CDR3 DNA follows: TGTGCCTGGGGACAGGGACCGAAAAAACTGTTTTTT.

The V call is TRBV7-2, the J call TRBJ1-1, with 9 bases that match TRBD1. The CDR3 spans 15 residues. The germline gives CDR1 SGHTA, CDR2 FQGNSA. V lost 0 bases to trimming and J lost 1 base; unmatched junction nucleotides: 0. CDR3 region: CASSLADRGNTEAFF. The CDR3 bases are TGTGCCAGCAGCTTAGCGGACAGGGGGAACACTGAAGCTTTCTTT. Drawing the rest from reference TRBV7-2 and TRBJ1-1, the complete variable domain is GAGVSQSPSNKVTEKGKDVELRCDPISGHTALYWYRQSLGQGLEFLIYFQGNSAPDKSGLPSDRFSAERTGGSVSTLTIQRTQQEDSAVYLCASSLADRGNTEAFFGQGTRLTVV.

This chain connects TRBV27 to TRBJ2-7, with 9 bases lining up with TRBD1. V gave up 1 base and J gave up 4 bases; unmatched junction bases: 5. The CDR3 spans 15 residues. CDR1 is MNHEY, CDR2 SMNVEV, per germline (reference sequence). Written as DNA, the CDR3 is TGTGCCAGCAGTTTATTAAGGGACAGGGAATACGAGCAGTACTTC. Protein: CASSLLRDREYEQYF.